Presented here are 30 T cell receptor beta chains from one specimen sequenced in a study of technical replicates of blood from a few donors. TCRdb's copy holds only in-frame clones and misses some; the assay was immunoSEQ multiplex PCR. Of about 15,000 clones listed, around nine tenths are singletons. The sample was PBMCs. Every receptor here comes from a human donor in good health.

The rearrangement uses TRBV19 and TRBJ2-2, with 14 bases fitting TRBD2. Germline V gene sequence: CDR1 LNHDA, CDR2 SQIVND (reference sequence). V shed 5 bases, J shed 6 bases, and the junction held 5 bases outside the gene matches. The CDR3 runs 16 residues. The CDR3 spells CASSDQGLAGAGELFF. CDR3 bases: TGTGCCAGTAGTGACCAGGGACTAGCGGGGGCCGGGGAGCTGTTTTTT.

The chain combines TRBV6-5 with TRBJ1-2; D might be TRBD1 (6 bases). Trimming left V 2 bases short and J 6 bases short, with 10 bases between. Germline V gene lookup returns CDR1 MNHEY and CDR2 SVGAGI. This CDR3 has 13 amino acids. The CDR3 is CASSYRGQNGYTF. The CDR3, as DNA: TGTGCCAGCAGTTACCGCGGACAGAATGGCTACACCTTC.

Only one count was recorded for this clone. This sequence joins TRBV13 and TRBJ2-7; TRBD2 is a possible D gene (5 bases). Germline values: CDR1 PRHDT, CDR2 FYEKMQ (reference sequence). CDR3 length equals 14 residues. Trimming pared 2 bases from V and 3 bases from J, leaving 11 bases between. In DNA, the CDR3 is TGTGCCAGCAGCTTATGGAGCGGAGGCTACGAGCAGTACTTC. Protein sequence: CASSLWSGGYEQYF. Drawing the rest from reference TRBV13 and TRBJ2-7, the complete variable domain is AAGVIQSPRHLIKEKRETATLKCYPIPRHDTVYWYQQGPGQDPQFLISFYEKMQSDKGSIPDRFSAQQFSDYHSELNMSSLELGDSALYFCASSLWSGGYEQYFGPGTRLTVT.

This rearrangement joins TRBV14 to TRBJ2-2; TRBD2 aligns across 12 bases. V was clipped by 1 base and J by 6 bases; unmatched bases: 12. This CDR3 spans 19 amino acids. Germline assignment: CDR1 SGHDN and CDR2 FVKESK. In DNA form, the CDR3 reads TGTGCCAGCAGCCAAGTTGGAGGACTAGCGGGAATATTTGCCGGGGAGCTGTTTTTT. It encodes CASSQVGGLAGIFAGELFF.

The chain combines TRBV7-3 with TRBJ2-7, with 11 bases aligning to TRBD2. V dropped 2 bases and J dropped 3; count of bases not matched to a gene: 3. CDR1 is SGHTA and CDR2 is FQGTGA in the germline V gene. There are 15 residues in the CDR3. The CDR3 reads CASSLSLAGDYEQYF. CDR3 bases: TGTGCCAGCAGCTTATCACTAGCGGGAGACTACGAGCAGTACTTC.

The rearrangement links TRBV7-2 to TRBJ2-1, with 12 bases identical to TRBD2. Trimming removed 3 bases from V and 10 bases from J; junction bases left unmatched: 13. The CDR3 has 17 residues. Looked up from germline, CDR1 is SGHTA and CDR2 is FQGNSA. The CDR3 region is CASSFRPGLAGRMEQFF. CDR3 nucleotides: TGTGCCAGCAGCTTTAGACCGGGACTAGCGGGTCGGATGGAGCAGTTCTTC.

In nucleotides, the CDR3 is TGTGCCAGCACCGGCCAGGGGAGCAATCAGCCCCAGCATTTT. Residues: CASTGQGSNQPQHF. The V gene is TRBV6-1, the J gene TRBJ1-5, with a tentative D call TRBD1 (6 bases). This CDR3 spans 14 amino acids. Trimming stripped 7 bases from V and 1 base from J, with 11 bases between. In germline, CDR1 is MNHNS, CDR2 SASEGT.

The chain employs TRBV9 and TRBJ2-2, with TRBD2 identical over 12 bases. Germline assignment: CDR1 SGDLS and CDR2 YYNGEE. CDR3 size: 18 residues. The trim removed 0 bases at V and 5 bases at J, leaving 8 bases unmatched. The CDR3 here is CASSVVSSSGRATGELFF. The CDR3 bases are TGTGCCAGCAGCGTAGTGTCATCTAGCGGGAGGGCAACCGGGGAGCTGTTTTTT.

This clone was recorded a few times. V gene TRBV9 combines with J gene TRBJ1-1, with 7 bases lining up with TRBD1. The CDR3 covers 14 residues. V trimming: 5 bases; J trimming: 1 base; junction bases outside the gene matches: 5. Germline V gene lookup returns CDR1 SGDLS and CDR2 YYNGEE. The chain's CDR3 is CASSKGAKNTEAFF. CDR3 in DNA: TGTGCCAGCAGTAAGGGGGCAAAGAACACTGAAGCTTTCTTT.

The chain carries TRBV6-1 and TRBJ2-3; 8 bases are a match to TRBD2. Germline V gene data show CDR1 as MNHNS and CDR2 as SASEGT. This CDR3 contains 16 residues. Unmatched junction bases numbered 8, after V lost 0 bases and J lost 6 bases. CDR3 in amino acids: CASSEAYGGAGDTQYF. The CDR3 coding sequence is TGTGCCAGCAGTGAAGCTTACGGGGGGGCGGGGGATACGCAGTATTTT.

The chain uses TRBV12-2 and TRBJ2-3; the table assigns TRBD1, which was not confirmed against the DNA. TRBV12-2 is described as a pseudogene. The CDR3 runs to 15 residues. Written as DNA, the CDR3 is TGTGCAAGTCGCCCACGGGACAGGGCGACAGATACGCAGTATTTT. Translating it yields CASRPRDRATDTQYF.

The gene calls are TRBV11-2 and TRBJ2-1; the match to TRBD2 covers 12 bases. J gave up 7 bases and V 6 bases, and 10 bases lay outside the gene matches. Germline CDR1 is SGHAT and CDR2 is FQNNGV. This CDR3 is 16 amino acids long. The CDR3 DNA follows: TGTGCCAGCAGTATACAGACTAGCGGGAGAGGTAATGAGCAGTTCTTC. Translation gives CASSIQTSGRGNEQFF. The full variable domain, completed using reference TRBV11-2 and TRBJ2-1, is EAGVAQSPRYKIIEKRQSVAFWCNPISGHATLYWYQQILGQGPKLLIQFQNNGVVDDSQLPKDRFSAERLKGVDSTLKIQPAKLEDSAVYLCASSIQTSGRGNEQFFGPGTRLTVL.

The chain employs TRBV19 and TRBJ2-6, with D hard to call. The CDR3 is 17 residues long. The ends were cut back, 3 bases at V and 0 bases at J, with 12 bases in the middle. Germline assignment: CDR1 LNHDA and CDR2 SQIVND (reference sequence). CDR3 nucleotide sequence: TGTGCCAGTAGTATTCTTACGGCTAGCTCTGGGGCCAACGTCCTGACTTTC. Translated: CASSILTASSGANVLTF.

The rearrangement joins TRBV28 to TRBJ1-1, with TRBD1 matching over 7 bases. J was trimmed by 5 bases and V by 10 bases; bases with no gene match: 7. The V gene's germline CDR1 is MDHEN and CDR2 SYDVKM. The CDR3 totals 12 residues. The CDR3 is CATEGAVTEAFF. CDR3 nucleotides: TGTGCCACCGAGGGGGCGGTAACTGAAGCTTTCTTT.

The chain uses TRBV7-8 and TRBJ2-2; 8 bases are a match to TRBD1. Germline values: CDR1 SGHVS, CDR2 FQNEAQ. J gave up 1 base and V 5 bases, and 3 bases lay outside the gene matches. The CDR3 is 15 amino acids. Here the CDR3 DNA reads TGTGCCAGCAGCCTGGGGACAGGGAACACCGGGGAGCTGTTTTTT. It encodes CASSLGTGNTGELFF.

The chain recombines TRBV7-9 with TRBJ2-7; possibly TRBD1 for D (5 bases). V was trimmed by 7 bases and J by 0 bases, leaving 19 bases between them. CDR1 and CDR2 (germline): SEHNR, FQNEAQ (reference sequence). This CDR3 is 16 amino acids long. The CDR3 DNA sequence: TGTGCCAGCACCGTAGGGGTGGGTATGAGCTCCTACGAGCAGTACTTC. This sequence encodes CASTVGVGMSSYEQYF.

The V call is TRBV2, the J call TRBJ1-3; 9 positions match TRBD1. Germline CDR1 and CDR2: SNHLY and FYNNEI. The V segment lost 3 bases and the J segment 4 bases; nucleotides outside the gene matches: 1. This CDR3 is 14 amino acids long. This chain's CDR3 is CASSEGQGGNTIYF. In nucleotides, the CDR3 is TGTGCCAGCAGTGAGGGACAGGGAGGAAACACCATATATTTT.

The rearrangement joins TRBV14 to TRBJ1-1, with D possibly TRBD1 on 6 matching bases. V lost 4 bases and J 5 bases, leaving 11 bases between the germline ends. This CDR3 has 13 residues. Germline V gene lookup returns CDR1 SGHDN and CDR2 FVKESK. CDR3 nucleotides: TGTGCCAGCAGCCGGCAGGGGTATACTGAAGCTTTCTTT. As protein: CASSRQGYTEAFF.

The V and J genes are TRBV5-6 and TRBJ2-5, with 7 bases matching TRBD1. V shed 1 base, J shed 0 bases, and the junction held 6 bases outside the gene matches. This CDR3 is built from 16 residues. Germline-derived CDR1 and CDR2 are SGHDT and YYEEEE. The CDR3, as DNA: TGTGCCAGCAGCTTGTTTTTAGGGGGCAACCAAGAGACCCAGTACTTC. It translates to CASSLFLGGNQETQYF.

V is TRBV7-6 and J is TRBJ2-7, with 7 bases identical to TRBD2. The J segment lost 1 base and the V segment lost 1 base, leaving 10 bases of the junction unmatched. CDR3 size: 17 residues. Germline V gene data show CDR1 as SGHVS and CDR2 as FNYEAQ. Here the CDR3 reads CASSLVPPGGPSYEQYF. The CDR3 region has the DNA TGTGCCAGCAGCTTAGTCCCCCCGGGAGGCCCTTCCTACGAGCAGTACTTC.

V is TRBV5-1 and J is TRBJ2-7, with 10 nucleotides matching TRBD2. Germline trimming cut 2 bases from V and 3 bases from J; bases unmatched to any gene: 5. Germline CDR1 and CDR2: SGHRS and YFSETQ. The CDR3 runs to 15 residues. CDR3 nucleotides: TGCGCCAGCAGCTTACTAGCGGGACAGAACTACGAGCAGTACTTC. Amino acid sequence: CASSLLAGQNYEQYF.

The chain joins TRBV7-9 to TRBJ2-5; 7 bases fit TRBD1. Germline V lookup: CDR1 SEHNR, CDR2 FQNEAQ (reference sequence). The length of the CDR3 is 14 residues. With V trimmed by 1 base and J by 3 bases, 2 bases remained unmatched. The CDR3 DNA reads as TGTGCCAGCAGCTTAGTTACAGGGGAAGAGACCCAGTACTTC. Amino acid sequence: CASSLVTGEETQYF.

This chain links TRBV27 with TRBJ2-7; D is perhaps TRBD1 (5 bases). Trimming left V 8 bases short and J 1 base short, with 15 bases between. In germline, CDR1 is MNHEY, CDR2 SMNVEV (reference sequence). The CDR3 has 14 amino acids. CDR3 coding DNA: TGTGCCAGCTCGGAGACAGTTACTTCCTACGAGCAGTACTTC. Its protein product is CASSETVTSYEQYF.

The V gene is TRBV19, the J gene TRBJ2-2; TRBD1 might be the D (6 bases). The CDR3 covers 13 residues. Germline CDR1 is LNHDA and CDR2 is SQIVND (reference sequence). V gave up 8 bases and J gave up 1 base, with 8 bases separating them. Here the CDR3 reads CASGQLNTGELFF. CDR3 nucleotide sequence: TGTGCCAGTGGACAGCTGAACACCGGGGAGCTGTTTTTT.

This clone appeared a single time. The chain couples TRBV28 to TRBJ1-4; D gene ambiguous. CDR3 length equals 13 residues. Trimming shortened V by 6 bases and J by 0 bases, and 5 bases separated the two germline ends. CDR1 and CDR2 from the germline V gene are MDHEN and SYDVKM. In nucleotides, the CDR3 is TGTGCCAGCAGCCTTGCAACTAATGAAAAACTGTTTTTT. This translates into CASSLATNEKLFF. The entire variable domain, with the rest obtained from reference TRBV28 and TRBJ1-4, is as follows: DVKVTQSSRYLVKRTGEKVFLECVQDMDHENMFWYRQDPGLGLRLIYFSYDVKMKEKGDIPEGYSVSREKKERFSLILESASTNQTSMYLCASSLATNEKLFFGSGTQLSVL.

V and J are TRBV11-3 and TRBJ2-7; 10 bases fit TRBD2. With 0 bases clipped from V and 4 bases from J, the junction kept 3 bases outside the gene matches. Germline-derived CDR1 and CDR2 are SGHNT and YENEEA. The CDR3 is 15 amino acids. CDR3 amino acids: CASSLEASGSYEQYF. The CDR3 region has the DNA TGTGCCAGCAGCTTAGAGGCTAGCGGGAGTTACGAGCAGTACTTC.

The rearrangement links TRBV11-2 to TRBJ1-1, with D hard to call. The CDR3 has 15 residues. Germline CDR1 is SGHAT and CDR2 is FQNNGV. With 5 bases removed from V and 1 base from J, the gap between germline ends came to 14 bases. The CDR3 is CASSRHLGENTEAFF. CDR3 bases: TGTGCCAGCAGCCGTCATCTGGGAGAGAACACTGAAGCTTTCTTT.

The rearrangement uses TRBV28 and TRBJ1-3; D perhaps matches TRBD1 (6 bases). CDR3 length: 15 residues. From germline, CDR1 is MDHEN and CDR2 SYDVKM. V lost 2 bases to trimming and J lost 15 bases, with 23 bases between them. CDR3 sequence (DNA): TGTGCCAGCAGTTTAAGCGGGACACAGGAAGACTGGAGATATTTT. As protein: CASSLSGTQEDWRYF.

J is TRBJ2-3 and V is TRBV10-3, with TRBD2 matching over 9 bases. Germline-derived CDR1 and CDR2 are ENHRY and SYGVKD. V trimming: 2 bases; J trimming: 3 bases; junction bases outside the gene matches: 3. The CDR3 consists of 15 residues. The CDR3 here is CAISETSGLTDTQYF. In DNA, the CDR3 is TGTGCCATCAGTGAGACTAGCGGGCTAACAGATACGCAGTATTTT.

The chain employs TRBV25-1 and TRBJ2-7; 12 bases are a match to TRBD2. There are 16 residues in the CDR3. Per the germline V gene, CDR1 is MGHDK and CDR2 is SYGVNS. Trimming at V came to 3 bases and at J to 5 bases, leaving 8 bases not matched to a gene. The CDR3 DNA follows: TGTGCCAGCAGTGACCCGACTAGCGGGAGATTTCACGAGCAGTACTTC. The encoded protein is CASSDPTSGRFHEQYF.